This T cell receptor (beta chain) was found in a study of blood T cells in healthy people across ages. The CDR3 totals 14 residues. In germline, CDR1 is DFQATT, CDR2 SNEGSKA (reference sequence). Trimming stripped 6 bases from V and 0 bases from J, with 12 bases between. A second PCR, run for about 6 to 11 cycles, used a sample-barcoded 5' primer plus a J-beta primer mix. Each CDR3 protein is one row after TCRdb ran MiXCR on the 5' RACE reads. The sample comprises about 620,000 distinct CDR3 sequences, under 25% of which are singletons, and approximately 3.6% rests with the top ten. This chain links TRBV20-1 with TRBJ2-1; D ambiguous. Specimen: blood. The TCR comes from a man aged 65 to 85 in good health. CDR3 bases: TGCAGTGCGTTGGACCGAAGCTCCTACAATGAGCAGTTCTTC. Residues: CSALDRSSYNEQFF.